The TCR beta chain under discussion was sequenced for a study of cytomegalovirus exposure and HLA in healthy donors. In the case of this clone: Its matching antigen is unknown.

Produced via immunoSEQ multiplex PCR; TCRdb's table is partial and in-frame only. The sample holds 280,000 or so clones, 85% to 90% seen once. General study points: Confirmation in vitro established that three CMV-associated chains were specific for CMV antigens.

CDR3 size: 15 residues. V was clipped by 4 bases and J by 8 bases; unmatched bases: 7. Germline V CDR1 and CDR2: MGHRA, YSYEKL. This receptor was identified in a woman in her late teens or twenties in good health and CMV-seronegative. The chain carries TRBV4-1 and TRBJ2-2, with TRBD2 matching 10 bases. Sequenced input: PBMCs. This chain's CDR3 is CASSPAVAGGGELFF. The CDR3 region has the DNA TGCGCCAGCAGCCCAGCGGTAGCGGGAGGTGGGGAGCTGTTTTTT.